The rows below give T cell receptor beta chains drawn from one sample of a study of shared clonotypes between healthy human individuals. TCRdb's copy holds only in-frame clones and misses some; the assay was immunoSEQ multiplex PCR. The repertoire includes more than 850,000 clones, 75% to 85% of them detected once, and under 0.6% sits in the top ten. Sequenced sample: memory CD4+ T cells from PBMCs. All receptors come from a man aged 18-30 years in good health. Some clones in this sample may be carry-over from other donors' samples. CDR3s include the opening cysteine and the closing phenylalanine or tryptophan. The D gene is left open where the match is weak. Only part of the rows carry a size: once, few, many, or a class if the clone is expanded.

TGTGCCAGCAGCCCGCGGCAAACCACAGATACGCAGTATTTT,CASSPRQTTDTQYF,-,14,TRBV7-9,TRBJ2-3,-
TGTGCCAGCAGCCCTGGTGGTGCCTACGAGCAGTACTTC,CASSPGGAYEQYF,-,13,TRBV28,TRBJ2-7,-
TGTGCCAGCAGTTCATGCAGGGGGGGCTCCTACAATGAGCAGTTCTTC,CASSSCRGGSYNEQFF,-,16,TRBV27,TRBJ2-1,-
TGTGCCAGCAGTTTCCACTCCGGGCCCCAGCATTTT,CASSFHSGPQHF,once,12,TRBV27,TRBJ1-5,-
TGTGCCAGCAGCTTAGGGGGCAGTGGGACCCAGTACTTC,CASSLGGSGTQYF,-,13,TRBV11-3,TRBJ2-5,-
TGTGCCAGCAGCTTGCCCGGAAACACCATATATTTT,CASSLPGNTIYF,-,12,TRBV5-6,TRBJ1-3,-
TGTGCCAGCAACCTGGTCCTGAACACTGAAGCTTTCTTT,CASNLVLNTEAFF,-,13,TRBV2,TRBJ1-1,-
TGCGCCAGCAGCTTGAGTCAGGGAACTACCTACGAGCAGTACTTC,CASSLSQGTTYEQYF,once,15,TRBV5-1,TRBJ2-7,-
TGTGCCAGCAGCTTAGATCTCGGCGCTACCAATGAGCAGTTCTTC,CASSLDLGATNEQFF,-,15,TRBV11-2,TRBJ2-1,-
TGTGCCAGCAGCTTAGGCCTGGGACTGGCCCGGGGGGAGCAGTACTTC,CASSLGLGLARGEQYF,-,16,TRBV5-5,TRBJ2-7,-
TGTGCCAGCATACTCCGGGACAGGGTTGACAATGAGCAGTTCTTC,CASILRDRVDNEQFF,-,15,TRBV2,TRBJ2-1,TRBD1
TGTGCCAGCAGCTTGGGGCAGATTCAAGAGACCCAGTACTTC,CASSLGQIQETQYF,once,14,TRBV5-4,TRBJ2-5,-
TGTGCCAGCAGCCTTGGGCAGGGGAACTATGGCTACACCTTC,CASSLGQGNYGYTF,-,14,TRBV7-9,TRBJ1-2,-
TGTGCCAGTCCCGGGGGCTACGAGCAGTACTTC,CASPGGYEQYF,-,11,TRBV6-1,TRBJ2-7,-
TGTGCCAGCAGCTTAGGGCAAGGTACGCAGTATTTT,CASSLGQGTQYF,-,12,TRBV7-6,TRBJ2-3,-
TGTGCCAGCAGGGACCCGTGGAATGAGCAGTTCTTC,CASRDPWNEQFF,once,12,TRBV27,TRBJ2-1,-
TGCGCCAGCAGCCCCGCTACTAGCACTGGAAACACCATATATTTT,CASSPATSTGNTIYF,-,15,TRBV5-1,TRBJ1-3,-
TGTGCCATCAGTGAGTCGATTAGCACAGATACGCAGTATTTT,CAISESISTDTQYF,-,14,TRBV10-3,TRBJ2-3,-
TGTGCCAGCAGCTTAGATATAGCCAAAAACATTCAGTACTTC,CASSLDIAKNIQYF,-,14,TRBV7-9,TRBJ2-4,-
TGTGCCAGCACTACAGGCAGCACCGGGGAGCTGTTTTTT,CASTTGSTGELFF,few,13,TRBV11-2,TRBJ2-2,-
TGCAGTCCCTCACATCCCGATGAGCAGTTCTTC,CSPSHPDEQFF,-,11,TRBV20-1,TRBJ2-1,-
TGTGCCAGCAGCTGGACAGCAAACACTGAAGCTTTCTTT,CASSWTANTEAFF,-,13,TRBV14,TRBJ1-1,-
TGCGCCAGCAGCTTGGCGCTGTGGGCTAGCGGGAGCAATGAGCAGTTCTTC,CASSLALWASGSNEQFF,once,17,TRBV5-1,TRBJ2-1,TRBD2
TGTGCCAGCAGCTTGAACTCGGAAGATACGCAGTATTTT,CASSLNSEDTQYF,-,13,TRBV11-3,TRBJ2-3,-
TGTGCCTGGAGTGTATGGGGGAGCTCCTACGAGCAGTACTTC,CAWSVWGSSYEQYF,-,14,TRBV30,TRBJ2-7,-
TGCAGCGTTGATAGAGTGACAGGGGGCGCCTCCTACGAGCAGTACTTC,CSVDRVTGGASYEQYF,-,16,TRBV29-1,TRBJ2-7,TRBD1
TGTGCCAGCAGGAGGAACGCGGCCCAGCCCCAGCATTTT,CASRRNAAQPQHF,once,13,TRBV6-1,TRBJ1-5,-
TGTGCCAGCAGCTTAGTGGCAGGAACATACTACGAGCAGTACTTC,CASSLVAGTYYEQYF,-,15,TRBV7-2,TRBJ2-7,-
TGTGCCTGGAGAAGAGGGCCTAGCTATGGCTACACCTTC,CAWRRGPSYGYTF,-,13,TRBV30,TRBJ1-2,-
TGTGCCAGCAGCTTGGGAGGAAATGGCTACACCTTC,CASSLGGNGYTF,-,12,TRBV5-6,TRBJ1-2,-
TGCGCCAGCAGCCAAGTAGGATTCGGAGCTTTCTTT,CASSQVGFGAFF,few,12,TRBV4-1,TRBJ1-1,-
TGTGCCAGCAGCCTCAGGCCCTCCCCGAACACTGAAGCTTTCTTT,CASSLRPSPNTEAFF,-,15,TRBV2,TRBJ1-1,-
TGTGCCAGCAACTACAAAGGGATCAATCAGCCCCAGCATTTT,CASNYKGINQPQHF,few,14,TRBV5-6,TRBJ1-5,-
TGTGCCAGCAGCGTAGACCGTCTTGGTGAAAAGACCCAGTACTTC,CASSVDRLGEKTQYF,-,15,TRBV9,TRBJ2-5,-
TGTGCCAGCAGTCTCCCGTTAGCGGGAGGAGGATACGAGCAGTACTTC,CASSLPLAGGGYEQYF,-,16,TRBV28,TRBJ2-7,TRBD2
TGTGCCAGCAGTGGGGGGACAGAAGCCTACGAGCAGTACTTC,CASSGGTEAYEQYF,-,14,TRBV6-1,TRBJ2-7,TRBD1
TGCGCCAGCAGCTCGACTAGCGGGAGTGGCTATGAGCAGTTCTTC,CASSSTSGSGYEQFF,-,15,TRBV5-1,TRBJ2-1,TRBD2
TGTGCCAGCAGCGCACTGGGGGGCTCTGGAAACACCATATATTTT,CASSALGGSGNTIYF,-,15,TRBV2,TRBJ1-3,-
TGTGCCAGCAGTTTGCGCCAGGCGAGGCCCCAGTACTTC,CASSLRQARPQYF,-,13,TRBV28,TRBJ2-5,-
TGTGCCAGCAGCCCCCCTAGTCAGGCCCAGTACTTC,CASSPPSQAQYF,-,12,TRBV7-2,TRBJ2-5,-
TGTGCCAGCAAGGTAGCGGGAGGGAACACCGGGGAGCTGTTTTTT,CASKVAGGNTGELFF,-,15,TRBV2,TRBJ2-2,TRBD2
TGTGCCAGCTCACGACAGAGTCAAGAGACCCAGTACTTC,CASSRQSQETQYF,-,13,TRBV18,TRBJ2-5,-
TGTGCCATCAGGACCCGGGACTCGCCGAGTATCGAGCAGTACTTC,CAIRTRDSPSIEQYF,-,15,TRBV10-3,TRBJ2-7,-
TGTGCCACCAGCAGAGGGGCGGCGGCGACTTACAATGAGCAGTTCTTC,CATSRGAAATYNEQFF,-,16,TRBV15,TRBJ2-1,-
TGTGCCAGCAGCCACCGGGACGGCTCAGCCCGAGGGAAGAACACTGAAGCTTTCTTT,CASSHRDGSARGKNTEAFF,few,19,TRBV11-3,TRBJ1-1,-
TGTGCCAGCAGTGACGAAGCGGGGACCTACAATGAGCAGTTCTTC,CASSDEAGTYNEQFF,-,15,TRBV2,TRBJ2-1,TRBD2
TGTGCCAGCAGCTTAGGTGCTCCGACAGGGGCCTATGGCTACACCTTC,CASSLGAPTGAYGYTF,-,16,TRBV7-9,TRBJ1-2,TRBD1
TGCGCCAGCAGCCTGGAGGGGACGATGAATGAAAAACTGTTTTTT,CASSLEGTMNEKLFF,-,15,TRBV5-1,TRBJ1-4,-
TGTGCCAGCAGGGGGACAGGGGTCGGCAATGAGCAGTTCTTC,CASRGTGVGNEQFF,once,14,TRBV6-1,TRBJ2-1,TRBD1
TGCGCCAGCAGTGATGCGGTTGGGGGACGTCCGGGACTAGCGGTAACAGATACGCAGTATTTT,CASSDAVGGRPGLAVTDTQYF,-,21,TRBV10-1,TRBJ2-3,TRBD2
TGTGCCAGCGGGCCGGGTCCGGTGTACAATGAGCAGTTCTTC,CASGPGPVYNEQFF,-,14,TRBV9,TRBJ2-1,-
TGTGCCAGCAGAACCCTCCAGGGACTAGCGGGATCAAGAGAGCAGTTCTTC,CASRTLQGLAGSREQFF,-,17,TRBV28,TRBJ2-1,TRBD2
TGTGCCAGTAGTATAGCCCCCGGACGTGGGAACACTGAAGCTTTCTTT,CASSIAPGRGNTEAFF,-,16,TRBV19,TRBJ1-1,-
TGTGCCAGCAGCGGACTGTGGGCTGATACGCAGTATTTT,CASSGLWADTQYF,-,13,TRBV7-2,TRBJ2-3,-